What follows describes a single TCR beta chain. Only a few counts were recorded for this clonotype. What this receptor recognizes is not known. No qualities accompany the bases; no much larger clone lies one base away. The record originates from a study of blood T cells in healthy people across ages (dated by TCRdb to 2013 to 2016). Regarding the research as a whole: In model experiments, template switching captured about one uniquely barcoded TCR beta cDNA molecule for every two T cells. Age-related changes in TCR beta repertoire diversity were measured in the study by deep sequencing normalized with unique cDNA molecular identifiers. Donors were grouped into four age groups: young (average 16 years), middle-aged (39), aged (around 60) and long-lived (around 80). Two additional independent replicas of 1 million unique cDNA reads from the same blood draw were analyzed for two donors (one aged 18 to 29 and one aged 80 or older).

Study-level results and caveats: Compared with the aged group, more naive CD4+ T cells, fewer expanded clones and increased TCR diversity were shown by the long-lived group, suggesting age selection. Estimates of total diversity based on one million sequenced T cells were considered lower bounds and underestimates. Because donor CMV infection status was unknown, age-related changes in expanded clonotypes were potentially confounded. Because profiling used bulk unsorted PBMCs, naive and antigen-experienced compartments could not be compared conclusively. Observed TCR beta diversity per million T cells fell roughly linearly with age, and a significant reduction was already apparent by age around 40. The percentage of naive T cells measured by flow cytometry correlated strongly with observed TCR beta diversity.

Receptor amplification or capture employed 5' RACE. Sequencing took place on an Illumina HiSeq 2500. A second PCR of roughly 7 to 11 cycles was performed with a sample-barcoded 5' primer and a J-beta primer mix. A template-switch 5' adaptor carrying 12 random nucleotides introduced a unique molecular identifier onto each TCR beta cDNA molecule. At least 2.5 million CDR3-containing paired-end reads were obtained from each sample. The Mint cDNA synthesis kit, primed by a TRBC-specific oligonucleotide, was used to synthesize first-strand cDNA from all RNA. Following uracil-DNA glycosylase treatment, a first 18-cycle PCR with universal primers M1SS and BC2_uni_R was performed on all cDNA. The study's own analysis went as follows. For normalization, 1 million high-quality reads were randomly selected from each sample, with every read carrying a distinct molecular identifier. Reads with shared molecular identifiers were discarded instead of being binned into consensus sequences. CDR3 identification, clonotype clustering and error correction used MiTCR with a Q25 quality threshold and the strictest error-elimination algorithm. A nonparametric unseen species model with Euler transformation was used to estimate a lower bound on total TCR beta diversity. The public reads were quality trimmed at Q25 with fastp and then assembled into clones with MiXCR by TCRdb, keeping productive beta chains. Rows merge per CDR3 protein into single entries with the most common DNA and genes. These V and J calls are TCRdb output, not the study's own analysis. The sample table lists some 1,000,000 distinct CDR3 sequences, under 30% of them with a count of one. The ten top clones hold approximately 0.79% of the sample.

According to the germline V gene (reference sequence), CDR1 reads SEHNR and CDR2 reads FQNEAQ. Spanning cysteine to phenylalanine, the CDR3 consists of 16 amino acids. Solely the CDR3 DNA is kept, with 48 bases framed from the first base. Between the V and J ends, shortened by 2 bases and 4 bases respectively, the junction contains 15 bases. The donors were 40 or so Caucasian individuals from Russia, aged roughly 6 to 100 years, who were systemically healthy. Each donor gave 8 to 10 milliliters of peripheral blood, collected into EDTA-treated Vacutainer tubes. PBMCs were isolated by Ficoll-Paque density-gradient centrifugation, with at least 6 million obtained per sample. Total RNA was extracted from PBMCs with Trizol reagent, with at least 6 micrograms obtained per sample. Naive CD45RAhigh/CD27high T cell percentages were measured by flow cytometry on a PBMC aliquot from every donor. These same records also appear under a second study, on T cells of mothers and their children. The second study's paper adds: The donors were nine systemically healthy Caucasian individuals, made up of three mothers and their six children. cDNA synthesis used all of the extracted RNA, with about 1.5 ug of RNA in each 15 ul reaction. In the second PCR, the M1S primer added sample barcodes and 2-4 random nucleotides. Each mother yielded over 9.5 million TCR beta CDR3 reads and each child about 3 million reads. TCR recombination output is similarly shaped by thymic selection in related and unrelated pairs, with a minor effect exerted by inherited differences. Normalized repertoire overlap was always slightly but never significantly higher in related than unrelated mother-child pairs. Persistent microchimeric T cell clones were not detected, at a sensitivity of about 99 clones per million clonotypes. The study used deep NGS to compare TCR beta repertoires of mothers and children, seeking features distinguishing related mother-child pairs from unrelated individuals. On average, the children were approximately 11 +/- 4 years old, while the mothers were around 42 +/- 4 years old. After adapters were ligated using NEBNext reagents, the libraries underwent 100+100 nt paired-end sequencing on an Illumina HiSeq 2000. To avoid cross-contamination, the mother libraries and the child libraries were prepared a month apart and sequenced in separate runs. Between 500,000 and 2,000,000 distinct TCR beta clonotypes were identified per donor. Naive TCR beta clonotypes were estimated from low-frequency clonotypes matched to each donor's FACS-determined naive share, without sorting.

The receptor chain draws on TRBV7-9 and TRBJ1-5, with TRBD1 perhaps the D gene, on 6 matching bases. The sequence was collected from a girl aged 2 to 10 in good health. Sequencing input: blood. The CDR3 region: CASSLLGGARNQPQHF. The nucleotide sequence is TGTGCCAGCAGCTTACTAGGGGGGGCGCGTAATCAGCCCCAGCATTTT.